This TCR beta chain emerged from a study of blood T cell repertoires in COVID-19. About the research overall: Donors in the United States, Italy and Spain gave samples during acute or convalescent COVID-19.

Source study methods: Counts of nucleated cells, estimated from reference gene primer amplification, were obtained. Repertoires were generated with immunoSEQ multiplex PCR, while TCRdb's copy carries only in-frame clones and drops some. The D gene and trimming were derived from the DNA, and the V and J assignments and clone size from that table. This table has approximately 180,000 clones, more than 65% appearing once. Trimming took off 1 base at V and 6 bases at J, with 9 bases between the two ends. The CDR3 runs to 13 residues. CDR1 and CDR2 (germline): SGHTA, FQGTGA. Clinical history reported by participants formed the basis on which cohorts were assigned. Cohort 3 donors counted as recovered after two negative PCRs, clearance, or resolved symptoms.

V is TRBV7-3 and J is TRBJ1-2; D uncertain. The receptor's source is a man in his forties or fifties who had recovered from COVID-19. The sequenced material came from PBMCs or T cells enriched from blood (not recorded which). CDR3 in DNA: TGTGCCAGCAGCTTAAGAGCGGGGAATGGCTACACCTTC. This gives the protein CASSLRAGNGYTF.